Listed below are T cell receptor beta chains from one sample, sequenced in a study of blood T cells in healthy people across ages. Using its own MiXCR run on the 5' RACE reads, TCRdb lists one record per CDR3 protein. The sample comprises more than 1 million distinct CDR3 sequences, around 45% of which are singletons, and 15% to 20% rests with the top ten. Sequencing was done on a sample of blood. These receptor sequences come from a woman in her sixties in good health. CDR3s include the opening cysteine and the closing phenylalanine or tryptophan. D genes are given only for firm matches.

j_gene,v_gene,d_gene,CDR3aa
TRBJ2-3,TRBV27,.,CANSLSIAPDTQYF
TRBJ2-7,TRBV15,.,CATSRALSYEQYF
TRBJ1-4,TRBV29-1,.,CSVESNEKLFF
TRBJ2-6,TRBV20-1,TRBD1,CSAEDRNFSGANVLTF
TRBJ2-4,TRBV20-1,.,CSARDKNIQYF
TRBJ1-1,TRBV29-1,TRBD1,CSDTQGALNTEAFF
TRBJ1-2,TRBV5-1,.,CASSFTGFGAYGYTF
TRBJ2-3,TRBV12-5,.,CASASSDTQYF
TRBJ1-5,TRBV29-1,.,CSVLTGTDQPQHF
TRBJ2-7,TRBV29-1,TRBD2,CSTKGTVAGTSYEQYF
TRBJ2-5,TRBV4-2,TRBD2,CASSPTTSGGETQYF
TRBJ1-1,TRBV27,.,CASSFSPGAGTEAFF
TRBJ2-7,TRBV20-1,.,CSARDFKTAREYEQYF
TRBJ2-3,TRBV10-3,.,CAVSWTRGATDTQYF
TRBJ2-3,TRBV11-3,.,CASSEGHRTDTQYF
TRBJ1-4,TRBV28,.,CASSKYDATNEKLFF
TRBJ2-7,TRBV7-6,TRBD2,CASSRRASGDYEQYF
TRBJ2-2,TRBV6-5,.,CASSYPSTGELFF
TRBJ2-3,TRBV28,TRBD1,CASRRTRDRWSDTRYF
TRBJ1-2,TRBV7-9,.,CASSLAQGGGYTF
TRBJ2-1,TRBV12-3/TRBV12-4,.,CASSPATGAYSEQFF
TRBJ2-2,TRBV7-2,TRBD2,CASSLVGGFGELFF
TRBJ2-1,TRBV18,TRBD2,CASSPRGLAYHEQFF
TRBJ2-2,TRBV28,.,CASISERVTGELFF
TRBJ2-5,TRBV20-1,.,CSAVTMTGEETQYF
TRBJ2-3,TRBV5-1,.,CASSVGRESPTQYF
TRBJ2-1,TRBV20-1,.,CSARDWGDGMKNEQFF
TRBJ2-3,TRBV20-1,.,CRTGTQDTQYF
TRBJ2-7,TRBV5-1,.,CASTSVSGPRSYEQYF
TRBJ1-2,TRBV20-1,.,CSARNTGEGGYGYTF
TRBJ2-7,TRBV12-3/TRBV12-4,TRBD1,CASTSTDRADEQYF
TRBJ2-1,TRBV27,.,CASSSKTSSYNEQFF
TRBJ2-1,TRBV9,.,CATTPMRISYNEQFF
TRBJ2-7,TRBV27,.,CASMGVLAYEQYF
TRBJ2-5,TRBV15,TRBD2,CATSINPPWTGEGETQYF
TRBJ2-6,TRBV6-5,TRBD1,CASSSAGTGLSGANVLTF
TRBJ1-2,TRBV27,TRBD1,CASSLRRTGSNYGYTF
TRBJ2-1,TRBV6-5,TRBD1,CASTIRDRGRVEQFF
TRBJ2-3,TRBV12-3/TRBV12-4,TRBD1,CASRIQGAKDTQYF
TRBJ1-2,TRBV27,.,CASSFGGVQGANYGYTF
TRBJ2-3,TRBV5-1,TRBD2,CASSLSSGRALNTQYF
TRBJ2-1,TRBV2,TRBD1,CVSRPTGEPYNEQFF
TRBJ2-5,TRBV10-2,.,CASSDKPQETQYF
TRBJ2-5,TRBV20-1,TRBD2,CSASPAGIEQYF
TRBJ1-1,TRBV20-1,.,CGAGGNTEAFF
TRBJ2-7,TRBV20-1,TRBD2,CSAVALAGPYEQYF
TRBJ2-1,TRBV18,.,CASLEGVVGNEQFF
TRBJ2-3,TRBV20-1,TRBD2,CSASLSSGFADTQYF
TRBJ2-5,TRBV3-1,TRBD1,CASSRTGVPVETQYF
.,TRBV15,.,CATIRDLAYEQYF
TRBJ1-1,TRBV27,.,CASRTSGTVNTEAFF
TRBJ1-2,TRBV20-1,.,CSARTGADGYTF
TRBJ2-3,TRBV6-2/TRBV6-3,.,CASSYSQRESWDTQYF
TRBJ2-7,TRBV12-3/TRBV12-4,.,CASSLDRGGTYEQYF
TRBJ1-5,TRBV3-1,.,CASSQDLAGSNQPQHF